A single sample gave rise to the 23 T cell receptor beta chains below, sequenced in a study of T cells in Graves' hyperthyroidism and ophthalmopathy. Amplification yielded TCR beta CDR3 regions, with RNA transcripts as the source. TCR CDR3 regions were first amplified by RT-PCR with HTBI primers. One entry per CDR3 protein results from TCRdb running MiXCR on the multiplex PCR reads. Here the sample spans 500,000 to 700,000 distinct CDR3 sequences, over 15% being singletons. Sequencing input: blood. The receptors shown here come from a woman under 30 with Graves' hyperthyroidism.

This clonotype was counted a few times. V gene TRBV9 combines with J gene TRBJ1-2, with no clear D. V was clipped by 0 bases and J by 7 bases, with 16 bases between them. Germline lookup yields CDR1 SGDLS and CDR2 YYNGEE. The CDR3 is made up of 15 amino acids. The CDR3 loop is CASSVAALLGSGYTF. The CDR3 DNA follows: TGTGCCAGCAGCGTAGCAGCTCTTTTGGGGTCTGGCTACACCTTC.

The chain uses TRBV20-1 and TRBJ2-5; D may match TRBD1 or TRBD2 (5 bases each). There are 16 residues in the CDR3. The germline V and J ends were trimmed by 3 bases and 5 bases, with 22 bases remaining between them. CDR1 and CDR2 from the germline V gene are DFQATT and SNEGSKA (reference sequence). The CDR3 loop reads CSASSREYDAGETQYF. As DNA, the CDR3 is TGCAGTGCTAGCTCCAGGGAGTACGACGCCGGGGAGACCCAGTACTTC.

This rearrangement joins TRBV6-1 to TRBJ2-5; 13 bases agree with TRBD2. The germline V gene encodes CDR1 MNHNS and CDR2 SASEGT. CDR3 length equals 15 residues. The junction had 4 bases not matched to a gene; V was cut back by 8 bases and J by 1 base. In nucleotides, the CDR3 is TGTGCCAGCCTGGGACTAGCGGGGTTCCAAGAGACCCAGTACTTC. It codes for CASLGLAGFQETQYF.

This clonotype was observed a handful of times. V is TRBV30 and J is TRBJ2-6; D remains ambiguous. The germline CDR1 and CDR2 sequences are GTSNPN and SVGIG (reference sequence). The CDR3 extends over 15 amino acids. The V gene lost 4 bases and the J gene lost 0 bases, with 10 bases spanning the gap. Written as DNA, the CDR3 is TGTGCCTGGACAAACCCGAACTCTGGGGCCAACGTCCTGACTTTC. It translates to CAWTNPNSGANVLTF.

J is TRBJ2-1 and V is TRBV5-1, with D perhaps matching TRBD2 (6 bases). Germline lookup yields CDR1 SGHRS and CDR2 YFSETQ. Trimming took off 3 bases at V and 0 bases at J, with 10 bases between the two ends. The CDR3 spans 15 residues. CDR3 DNA sequence: TGCGCCAGCAGCTCTCCTAGCGCCTCCTACAATGAGCAGTTCTTC. Translating it yields CASSSPSASYNEQFF.

This clonotype was detected once. V usage is TRBV10-3 and J usage is TRBJ2-1, with 10 bases matching TRBD1. This CDR3 is 15 amino acids long. Per the germline V gene, CDR1 is ENHRY and CDR2 is SYGVKD. V gave up 4 bases and J gave up 0 bases; unmatched junction bases: 0. DNA of the CDR3: TGTGCCATCAGTGGGACAGGGGGCTCCTACAATGAGCAGTTCTTC. Translation: CAISGTGGSYNEQFF.

This chain links TRBV7-8 with TRBJ1-2, with 9 bases aligning to TRBD1. The CDR3 is made up of 15 amino acids. Germline CDR1 and CDR2: SGHVS and FQNEAQ. The ends lost 5 bases at V and 8 bases at J; junction bases unmatched: 12. CDR3 sequence reads: CASSQSGQGGFGYTF. CDR3 DNA: TGTGCCAGCAGCCAGTCGGGACAGGGAGGTTTCGGCTACACCTTC.

The table lists this clonotype with many counts. This chain joins TRBV7-9 and TRBJ2-2, with 8 bases fitting TRBD2. J gave up 5 bases and V 6 bases, and 5 bases lay outside the gene matches. The CDR3 is made up of 14 amino acids. The germline V gene encodes CDR1 SEHNR and CDR2 FQNEAQ (reference sequence). DNA of the CDR3: TGTGCCAGCAGGGCGGGAGGTTGGACCGGGGAGCTGTTTTTT. Its translation: CASRAGGWTGELFF. The full variable domain, in which reference TRBV7-9 and TRBJ2-2 provide the parts outside the CDR3, is DTGVSQNPRHKITKRGQNVTFRCDPISEHNRLYWYRQTLGQGPEFLTYFQNEAQLEKSRLLSDRFSAERPKGSFSTLEIQRTEQGDSAMYLCASRAGGWTGELFFGEGSRLTVL.

Ten or more counts support this clonotype. V and J are TRBV27 and TRBJ2-1, with D possibly being TRBD1 or TRBD2 (5 bases each). Germline loops: CDR1 MNHEY, CDR2 SMNVEV (reference sequence). Trimming stripped 6 bases from V and 0 bases from J, with 12 bases between. This CDR3 region has 15 residues. CDR3 sequence: CASSRDASSYNEQFF. The CDR3, as DNA: TGTGCCAGCAGCAGGGACGCCAGCTCCTACAATGAGCAGTTCTTC.

There are a few counts of this clonotype. The J gene is TRBJ1-1, the V gene TRBV5-1; TRBD1 is a possible D gene (5 bases). The germline V gene has CDR1 SGHRS and CDR2 YFSETQ. Deletions cut 1 base from V and 4 bases from J, with 14 bases between. This CDR3 is 15 amino acids long. CDR3 nucleotide sequence: TGCGCCAGCAGCTTGTTATCAGGGTCCGGCACTGAAGCTTTCTTT. This gives the protein CASSLLSGSGTEAFF.

This chain connects TRBV7-2 to TRBJ2-6; D is possibly TRBD1 (6 bases). Trimming left V 1 base short and J 3 bases short, with 16 bases between. CDR3 length equals 18 residues. Germline V gives CDR1 SGHTA, CDR2 FQGNSA. CDR3: CASSLVDRLLGGANVLTF. The CDR3 DNA sequence: TGTGCCAGCAGCTTAGTAGACAGGCTGTTAGGTGGGGCCAACGTCCTGACTTTC. The full variable domain, completed using reference TRBV7-2 and TRBJ2-6, is GAGVSQSPSNKVTEKGKDVELRCDPISGHTALYWYRQSLGQGLEFLIYFQGNSAPDKSGLPSDRFSAERTGGSVSTLTIQRTQQEDSAVYLCASSLVDRLLGGANVLTFGAGSRLTVL.

This rearrangement joins TRBV20-1 to TRBJ2-7; D is unclear. Germline V gene data show CDR1 as DFQATT and CDR2 as SNEGSKA (reference sequence). V dropped 0 bases and J dropped 2 bases, with 11 bases sitting between them. The CDR3 has 14 residues. This chain's CDR3 is CSARDRQVTYEQYF. DNA for the CDR3: TGCAGTGCTAGAGATCGGCAGGTGACCTACGAGCAGTACTTC.

This clonotype was detected ten times or more. The chain has TRBV6-1 and TRBJ2-2, with TRBD2 identical over 15 bases. The V segment lost 6 bases and the J segment 3 bases; nucleotides outside the gene matches: 5. The germline V gene has CDR1 MNHNS and CDR2 SASEGT. This CDR3 has 17 amino acids. The CDR3 DNA is TGTGCCAGCAGAGGACTAGCGGGGGGGCTAGACACCGGGGAGCTGTTTTTT. Encoded protein: CASRGLAGGLDTGELFF.

This clonotype was observed a few times. The DNA for the CDR3 is TGTGCCAGCAGCTCAATAGCGGGTCCCTACGAGCAGTACTTC. It specifies CASSSIAGPYEQYF. The chain links TRBV13 to TRBJ2-7; TRBD2 matches at 7 bases. Trimming removed 4 bases from V and 2 bases from J; junction bases left unmatched: 5. The CDR3 runs to 14 residues. Germline CDR1 is PRHDT and CDR2 is FYEKMQ (reference sequence).

The V gene is TRBV28, the J gene TRBJ2-5; 10 bases match TRBD1. With V trimmed by 2 bases and J by 12 bases, 6 bases remained unmatched. The CDR3 totals 13 residues. Per the germline V gene, CDR1 is MDHEN and CDR2 is SYDVKM. This CDR3 reads CASSLGDRGGEYF. DNA for the CDR3: TGTGCCAGCAGTTTAGGGGACAGGGGCGGTGAGTACTTC.

V and J are TRBV3-1 and TRBJ2-3; TRBD2 aligns across 7 bases. With V trimmed by 0 bases and J by 2 bases, 2 bases remained unmatched. The CDR3 has 15 residues. CDR1 is LGHDT, CDR2 YNNKEL, per germline (reference sequence). The CDR3 nucleotides are TGTGCCAGCAGCCAAGAGGCGGGGGACACAGATACGCAGTATTTT. Translating it yields CASSQEAGDTDTQYF.

The rearrangement joins TRBV4-3 to TRBJ2-3, with 9 bases fitting TRBD2. The CDR3 has 15 residues. In germline, CDR1 is LGHNA, CDR2 YSLEER. With V trimmed by 2 bases and J by 4 bases, 4 bases remained unmatched. The CDR3 here is CASSQRRGGSDTQYF. CDR3 DNA sequence: TGCGCCAGCAGCCAAAGGCGGGGGGGATCAGATACGCAGTATTTT.

This clonotype appeared many times. This chain connects TRBV10-1 to TRBJ2-1; D is perhaps TRBD1 (5 bases). The CDR3 runs to 14 residues. Trimming took off 2 bases at V and 10 bases at J, with 15 bases between the two ends. Germline V gene data show CDR1 as WNHNN and CDR2 as SYGVQD (reference sequence). In nucleotides, the CDR3 is TGCGCCAGCAGTGAGGACAGAGAATTAAGCGAGCAGTTCTTC. Its protein product is CASSEDRELSEQFF.

This clonotype was counted between two and nine times. V gene TRBV12-3 or TRBV12-4 combines with J gene TRBJ1-4; D is unresolved. CDR3 length: 13 amino acids. The V gene lost 5 bases and the J gene lost 8 bases, with 12 bases spanning the gap. The CDR3 coding sequence is TGTGCCAGCAGTCTTCCTCTCGAGGAAAAACTGTTTTTT. Protein sequence: CASSLPLEEKLFF.

With regard to this clonotype: At one end, the junction sequence differs from germline, possibly due to a read error. The chain is built from TRBV5-1 and TRBJ2-6; D is ambiguous. From germline, CDR1 is SGHRS and CDR2 YFSETQ. This CDR3 has 16 residues. CDR3 amino acids: CASSLSGSSGVNVLTF. The CDR3 DNA follows: TGCGCCAGCAGCTTGAGTGGTTCATCTGGGGTCAACGTCCTGACTTTC.

This clonotype was found many times. The chain uses TRBV12-3 or TRBV12-4 and TRBJ2-5, with D possibly TRBD1 on 8 matching bases. This CDR3 is 14 amino acids long. V was clipped by 6 bases and J by 4 bases, with 15 bases between them. The CDR3 loop is CASRPTGGGETQYF. DNA of the CDR3: TGTGCCAGCAGACCTACAGGGGGGGGAGAGACCCAGTACTTC.

In DNA, the CDR3 is TGTGCCAGCAGTTCAACTACAGGGTACTATGGCTACACCTTC. Translation: CASSSTTGYYGYTF. The chain has TRBV27 and TRBJ1-2; D may be TRBD1 (6 bases). The CDR3 runs to 14 residues. Germline V CDR1 and CDR2: MNHEY, SMNVEV (reference sequence). Deletions cut 4 bases from V and 3 bases from J, with 12 bases between.

This clonotype was detected a few times. The rearrangement uses TRBV4-3 and TRBJ2-5, with TRBD1 as a possible D gene (6 bases). V was shortened by 0 bases and J by 7 bases, with 21 bases between the two germline ends. The CDR3 totals 17 residues. CDR1 LGHNA and CDR2 YSLEER come from the germline V gene. In nucleotides, the CDR3 is TGCGCCAGCAGCCAAGAGGAGGCTCCCGGGACACGTGGGACCCAGTACTTC. It codes for CASSQEEAPGTRGTQYF.